This is a list of T cell receptor beta chains from one sample in a study of blood T cell repertoires in COVID-19. The assay was immunoSEQ multiplex PCR, and TCRdb's table has in-frame clones only and misses some. This sample has roughly 100,000 clones; roughly 80% occur once, and the top ten carry approximately 9.6%. The sequenced sample consisted of peripheral blood. Every receptor here comes from a man in his sixties with active or convalescent COVID-19. CDR3s include the opening cysteine and the closing phenylalanine or tryptophan. A D gene is named only where the DNA matches it firmly. Not all rows give a size; the values are once, few, many and, for expanded clones, a class.

>TRBJ1-5|.|few|TRBV5-1
CASSLDGGSNQPQHF
TGCGCCAGCAGCTTGGACGGGGGGAGCAATCAGCCCCAGCATTTT
>TRBJ2-2|.|.|TRBV18
CASSPEMSTGELFF
TGTGCCAGCTCACCAGAGATGTCCACCGGGGAGCTGTTTTTT
>TRBJ1-4|TRBD1|.|TRBV27
CASRPRQGVNEKLFF
TGTGCCAGCAGACCTAGACAGGGGGTTAATGAAAAACTGTTTTTT
>TRBJ1-1|.|few|TRBV30
CAWSRQSNTEAFF
TGTGCCTGGAGTCGACAATCAAACACTGAAGCTTTCTTT
>TRBJ1-1|TRBD1|.|TRBV6-5
CALRGQGGYTEAFF
TGTGCCTTACGCGGTCAAGGGGGCTATACTGAAGCTTTCTTT
>TRBJ2-1|TRBD2|.|TRBV5-4
CASRLTSGNEQFF
TGTGCCAGCAGATTGACTAGCGGCAATGAGCAGTTCTTC
>TRBJ1-3|TRBD1|few|TRBV6-1
CASSVSRGQASENTIYF
TGTGCCAGCAGTGTTTCGCGAGGACAGGCTTCGGAGAACACCATATATTTT
>TRBJ1-5|TRBD1|.|TRBV19
CASSPGTGTTSIPQGRVGNQPQHF
TGTGCCAGTAGTCCCGGGACAGGGACGACCTCTATCCCACAGGGTAGGGTCGGCAATCAGCCCCAGCATTTT
>TRBJ1-1|.|.|TRBV6-4
CASRRGLNTEAFF
TGTGCCAGCAGACGGGGTCTGAACACTGAAGCTTTCTTT
>TRBJ2-1|.|.|TRBV6-1
CASSETRRDEQFF
TGTGCCAGCAGTGAGACTAGGAGGGACGAGCAGTTCTTC
>TRBJ1-2|TRBD1|.|TRBV6-5
CAIRDRGDYGYTF
TGTGCCATCCGGGACAGGGGGGACTATGGCTACACCTTC
>TRBJ1-6|TRBD1|.|TRBV4-1
CASSPPKIGQGYNSPLHF
TGCGCCAGCAGCCCCCCTAAGATTGGACAGGGGTATAATTCACCCCTCCACTTT
>TRBJ1-2|.|.|TRBV3-1/TRBV3-2
CASGLSHGREGYTF
TGTGCCAGCGGCTTATCACACGGGAGGGAAGGCTACACCTTC
>TRBJ2-3|TRBD2|.|TRBV28
CASSPTSGRLDTQYF
TGTGCCAGCAGCCCGACTAGCGGGAGGTTAGATACGCAGTATTTT
>TRBJ1-6|TRBD1|.|TRBV7-8
CASSQRQGASSPLHF
TGTGCCAGCAGCCAAAGACAGGGGGCCTCTTCACCCCTCCACTTT
>TRBJ1-1|.|.|TRBV7-9
CASSLAQNTEAFF
TGTGCCAGCAGCTTAGCACAGAACACTGAAGCTTTCTTT
>TRBJ1-2|TRBD1|.|TRBV5-1
CASSRSGQGEGGTF
TGCGCCAGCAGTCGGTCCGGACAGGGTGAGGGGGGCACCTTC
>TRBJ1-2|.|.|TRBV12-3/TRBV12-4
CASNKREGYGYTF
TGTGCCAGCAACAAAAGGGAGGGCTATGGCTACACCTTC
>TRBJ1-2|.|.|TRBV19
CASSIEYRRGYTF
TGTGCCAGTAGTATAGAGTACCGGAGGGGCTACACCTTC
>TRBJ1-1|.|.|TRBV29-1
CSVAEGRGTEAFF
TGCAGCGTCGCTGAAGGGAGGGGTACTGAAGCTTTCTTT
>TRBJ1-1|.|.|TRBV18
CASSPNRDSEAFF
TGTGCCAGCTCACCGAACAGGGATTCTGAAGCTTTCTTT
>TRBJ1-3|.|.|TRBV2
CASSEATITSGNTIYF
TGTGCCAGCAGTGAAGCGACTATTACCTCTGGAAACACCATATATTTT
>TRBJ2-1|.|.|TRBV10-3
CAISESGGNYNEQFF
TGTGCCATCAGTGAGTCTGGCGGCAACTACAATGAGCAGTTCTTC
>TRBJ2-1|TRBD2|.|TRBV5-5
CASSSGLAGGLSYNEQFF
TGTGCCAGCAGCTCGGGACTAGCGGGAGGCCTCTCCTACAATGAGCAGTTCTTC